Listed here is a single T cell receptor beta chain. The antigen is undetermined. This sample is drawn from a study of graft-versus-host responses after intestinal transplantation. Turning to the study itself: Every transplant recipient was induced with anti-thymocyte globulin, then maintained on tacrolimus and steroids for around 3 years. Whole-study findings and limits: The study associated peak circulating GvH clone levels with early post-transplant HvG declines. The presence of high graft-versus-host to host-versus-graft clonal ratios in allografts characterized patients with graft-donor T cell macrochimerism.

Germline V gives CDR1 SGHTA, CDR2 FQGTGA. Between the trimmed V and J ends, which lost 2 bases and 7 bases, there was a span of 15 bases. The CDR3 is made up of 15 amino acids. Measured with immunoSEQ multiplex PCR; TCRdb has only the in-frame clones, and not every one. Counted here are around 110,000 clones, about nine tenths occurring once; the ten biggest clones make up about 0.73%. The sequence derives from a human donor who was the organ donor for an intestinal transplant. Here the sequenced sample was unstimulated CD4+ T cells sorted from spleen or lymph node cells, taken before transplant. The rearrangement joins TRBV7-3 to TRBJ2-1, with TRBD2 as a possible D gene (7 bases). The CDR3 is CASSLGTGRGNEQFF. CDR3 nucleotides: TGTGCCAGCAGCTTAGGAACAGGGAGGGGGAATGAGCAGTTCTTC.